The rows below give T cell receptor beta chains drawn from one sample of a study of blood T cell repertoires in COVID-19. Measured with immunoSEQ multiplex PCR; TCRdb has only the in-frame clones, and not every one. The repertoire holds 450,000 to 600,000 clones, with roughly 90% as singletons. Sequencing was done on a sample of PBMCs or T cells enriched from blood (not recorded which). These receptor sequences come from a young woman who had recovered from COVID-19. The CDR3 runs from the conserved cysteine through the conserved F or W. A D gene is named only where the DNA matches it firmly. Expanded clones get a size class; other rows say once, few or many, or leave the size out.

V: TRBV11-2; J: TRBJ2-3; size: NA; D: TRBD1; DNA: TGTGCCAGCAGCTTGGGACAGCACACAGATACGCAGTATTTT; CDR3: CASSLGQHTDTQYF
V: TRBV3-1/TRBV3-2; J: TRBJ2-5; size: NA; D: NA; DNA: TGTGCCAGCAGCCGGGACATTGGGACCCAGTACTTC; CDR3: CASSRDIGTQYF
V: TRBV7-8; J: TRBJ1-2; size: NA; D: TRBD1; DNA: TGTGCCAGCAGCTTATATGGGGGACAGGGGGCGCTCAACTATGGCTACACCTTC; CDR3: CASSLYGGQGALNYGYTF
V: TRBV19; J: TRBJ1-1; size: NA; D: TRBD1; DNA: TGTGCCAGTAGCCCCGGGACAGGGGGCAAAGCTTTCTTT; CDR3: CASSPGTGGKAFF
V: TRBV4-1; J: TRBJ1-5; size: NA; D: NA; DNA: TGCGCCAGCAGCCAAGATGGGGAGGGAGGGCTTCGTCCCCAGCATTTT; CDR3: CASSQDGEGGLRPQHF
V: TRBV6-1; J: TRBJ1-1; size: NA; D: NA; DNA: TGTGCCAGCAGTGCCCCGGGCCGCCGCCGGGGGAACACTGAAGCTTTCTTT; CDR3: CASSAPGRRRGNTEAFF
V: TRBV28; J: TRBJ2-3; size: NA; D: NA; DNA: TGTGCCAGCAGTTTCCCTCGGGGAGGGGGAGATACGCAGTATTTT; CDR3: CASSFPRGGGDTQYF
V: TRBV7-9; J: TRBJ1-2; size: NA; D: TRBD1; DNA: TGTGCCAGCAGCTTCCCCGACAGGGGGTCTAACTATGGCTACACCTTC; CDR3: CASSFPDRGSNYGYTF
V: TRBV7-2; J: TRBJ2-1; size: once; D: TRBD2; DNA: TGTGCCAGCAGCCCGCCCCGGGGGGGCCGGGATGAGCAGTTCTTC; CDR3: CASSPPRGGRDEQFF
V: TRBV5-4; J: TRBJ2-5; size: NA; D: NA; DNA: TGTGCCAGCAGGGACAGCCAAGAGACCCAGTACTTC; CDR3: CASRDSQETQYF
V: TRBV28; J: TRBJ2-7; size: NA; D: NA; DNA: TGTGCCAGCAGTTTTGGCACCTACGAGCAGTACTTC; CDR3: CASSFGTYEQYF
V: TRBV27; J: TRBJ1-2; size: NA; D: NA; DNA: TGTGCCAGCAGTCCGACACAGGAAGGGGGGGATAACTATGGCTACACCTTC; CDR3: CASSPTQEGGDNYGYTF
V: TRBV6-5; J: TRBJ1-6; size: NA; D: NA; DNA: TGTGCCAGCAGTTATGGCCAGTTTAATTCACCCCTCCACTTT; CDR3: CASSYGQFNSPLHF
V: TRBV19; J: TRBJ1-5; size: NA; D: NA; DNA: TGTGCCAGTAGTTCTGGGGGCCTCGGCAGACTCAATCAGCCCCAGCATTTT; CDR3: CASSSGGLGRLNQPQHF
V: TRBV13; J: TRBJ2-2; size: NA; D: NA; DNA: TGTGCCAGCAGCGCCGAGGGCTCCGGCACCGGGGAGCTGTTTTTT; CDR3: CASSAEGSGTGELFF
V: TRBV7-2; J: TRBJ2-1; size: NA; D: NA; DNA: TGTGCCAGCATCGCTAAGCCTCAGGGATCAGGGCAGTTCTTC; CDR3: CASIAKPQGSGQFF
V: TRBV30; J: TRBJ2-6; size: NA; D: NA; DNA: TGTGCCTGGAGTCGGGGCAGGGGAGTGGCTGGGGCCAACGTCCTGACTTTC; CDR3: CAWSRGRGVAGANVLTF
V: TRBV29-1; J: TRBJ2-1; size: NA; D: NA; DNA: TGCAGCGTTATTCCCGGACAAAACGTCTTTAAATACAATGAGCAGTTCTTC; CDR3: CSVIPGQNVFKYNEQFF
V: TRBV5-1; J: TRBJ1-6; size: NA; D: NA; DNA: TGCGCCAGCAGTTCTCGCGAAAATTCACCCCTCCACTTT; CDR3: CASSSRENSPLHF
V: TRBV28; J: TRBJ1-5; size: NA; D: NA; DNA: TGTGCCAGCAGCCCGATTCGGGGCAATCAGCCCCAGCATTTT; CDR3: CASSPIRGNQPQHF
V: TRBV28; J: TRBJ1-5; size: once; D: TRBD1; DNA: TGTGCCAGCATGGGACAGGGGAATTATTATAGCAATCAGCCCCAGCATTTT; CDR3: CASMGQGNYYSNQPQHF
V: TRBV10-2; J: TRBJ2-2; size: NA; D: NA; DNA: TGCGCCAGCAGTGAGTCTGCGCTTCGGAGCGGGGAGCTGTTTTTT; CDR3: CASSESALRSGELFF
V: TRBV6-5; J: TRBJ1-4; size: NA; D: TRBD1; DNA: TGTGCCAGCAGTCTAGACAGGGGTGGTGAAAAACTGTTTTTT; CDR3: CASSLDRGGEKLFF
V: TRBV5-1; J: TRBJ2-5; size: NA; D: TRBD2; DNA: TGCGCCAGCAGCTTGGAGGGACTACGACGAGAGACCCAGTACTTC; CDR3: CASSLEGLRRETQYF
V: TRBV4-2; J: TRBJ2-7; size: NA; D: TRBD2; DNA: TGTGCCAGCAGCCAAGATCGTAGCGGGGGAAGAAACGAGCAGTACTTC; CDR3: CASSQDRSGGRNEQYF
V: TRBV18; J: TRBJ1-2; size: NA; D: NA; DNA: TGTGCCAGCTCTCAGGCGGGGCAAGGCTACACCTTC; CDR3: CASSQAGQGYTF
V: TRBV6-5; J: TRBJ1-1; size: NA; D: NA; DNA: TGTGCCACCTTCGAGTCTGAAGCTTTCTTT; CDR3: CATFESEAFF
V: TRBV6-5; J: TRBJ1-5; size: NA; D: NA; DNA: TGTGCCAGCAGACCCCGAGGGTACAGTCAGCCCCAGCATTTT; CDR3: CASRPRGYSQPQHF
V: TRBV5-4; J: TRBJ2-6; size: NA; D: NA; DNA: TGTGCCAGCACCGTCGGGGTGGACAGCCCCCGCTCTGGGGCCAACGTCCTGACTTTC; CDR3: CASTVGVDSPRSGANVLTF
V: TRBV4-1; J: TRBJ2-7; size: few; D: TRBD1; DNA: TGCGCCAGCAGCTACCGACAGGGCCTCAAGGACGAGCAGTACTTC; CDR3: CASSYRQGLKDEQYF
V: TRBV2; J: TRBJ1-2; size: NA; D: NA; DNA: TGTGCCAGCAGCAGGGAGGCCGATGGCTACACCTTC; CDR3: CASSREADGYTF
V: TRBV24-1; J: TRBJ2-5; size: NA; D: NA; DNA: TGTGCCACCAGTGGTCCGGACCAAGAGACCCAGTACTTC; CDR3: CATSGPDQETQYF
V: TRBV21-1; J: TRBJ2-3; size: NA; D: NA; DNA: TGTGCCAGCAGTAGAAGAGAAGCACAGATACGCAGTACCTTCACAGATACGCAGTATTTT; CDR3: CASSRREAQIRSTFTDTQYF
V: TRBV4-2; J: TRBJ2-2; size: once; D: NA; DNA: TGTGCCAGCAGCCCCGGGGATGTCAGTGGGGCCGGGGAGCTGTTTTTT; CDR3: CASSPGDVSGAGELFF